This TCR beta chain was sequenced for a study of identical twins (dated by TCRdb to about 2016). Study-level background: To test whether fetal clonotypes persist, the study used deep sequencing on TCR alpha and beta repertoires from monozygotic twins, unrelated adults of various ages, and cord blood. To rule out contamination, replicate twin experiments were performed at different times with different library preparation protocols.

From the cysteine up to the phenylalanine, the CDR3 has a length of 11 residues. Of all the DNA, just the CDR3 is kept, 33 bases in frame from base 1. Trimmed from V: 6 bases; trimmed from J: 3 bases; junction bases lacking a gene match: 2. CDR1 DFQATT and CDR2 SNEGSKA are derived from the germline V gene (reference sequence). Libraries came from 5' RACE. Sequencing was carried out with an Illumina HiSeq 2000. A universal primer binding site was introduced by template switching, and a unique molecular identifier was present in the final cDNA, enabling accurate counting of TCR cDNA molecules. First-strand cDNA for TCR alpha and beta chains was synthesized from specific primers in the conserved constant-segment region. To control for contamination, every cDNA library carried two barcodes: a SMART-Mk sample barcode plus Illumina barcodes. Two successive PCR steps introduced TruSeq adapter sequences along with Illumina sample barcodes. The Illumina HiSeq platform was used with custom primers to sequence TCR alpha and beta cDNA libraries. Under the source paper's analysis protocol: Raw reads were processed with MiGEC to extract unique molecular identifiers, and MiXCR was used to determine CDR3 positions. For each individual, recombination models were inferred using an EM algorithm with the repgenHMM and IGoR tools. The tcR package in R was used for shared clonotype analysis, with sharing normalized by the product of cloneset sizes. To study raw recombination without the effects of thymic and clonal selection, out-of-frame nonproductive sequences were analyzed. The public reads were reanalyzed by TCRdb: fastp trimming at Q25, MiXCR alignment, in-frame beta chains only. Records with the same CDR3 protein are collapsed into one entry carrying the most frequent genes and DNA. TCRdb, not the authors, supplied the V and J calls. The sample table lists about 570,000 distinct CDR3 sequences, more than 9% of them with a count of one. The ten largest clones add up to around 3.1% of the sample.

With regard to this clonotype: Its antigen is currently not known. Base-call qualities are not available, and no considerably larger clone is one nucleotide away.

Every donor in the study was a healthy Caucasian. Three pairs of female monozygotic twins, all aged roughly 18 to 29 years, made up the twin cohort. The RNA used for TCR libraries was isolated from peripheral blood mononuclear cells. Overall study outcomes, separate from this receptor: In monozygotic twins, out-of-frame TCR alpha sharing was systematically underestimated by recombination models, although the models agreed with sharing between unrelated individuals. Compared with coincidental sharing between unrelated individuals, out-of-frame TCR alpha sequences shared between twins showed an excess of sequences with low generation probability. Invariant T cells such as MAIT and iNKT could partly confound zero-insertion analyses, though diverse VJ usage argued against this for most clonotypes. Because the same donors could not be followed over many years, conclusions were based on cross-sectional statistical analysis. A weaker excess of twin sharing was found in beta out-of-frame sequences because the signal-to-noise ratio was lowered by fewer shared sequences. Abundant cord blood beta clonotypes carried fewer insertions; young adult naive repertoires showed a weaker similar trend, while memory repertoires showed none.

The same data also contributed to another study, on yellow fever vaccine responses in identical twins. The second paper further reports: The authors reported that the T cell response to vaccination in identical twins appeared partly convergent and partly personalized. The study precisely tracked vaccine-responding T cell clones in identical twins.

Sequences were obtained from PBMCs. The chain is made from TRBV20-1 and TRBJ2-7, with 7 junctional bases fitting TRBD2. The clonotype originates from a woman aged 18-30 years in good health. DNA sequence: TGCAGTGCAAGCGGGATCTACGAGCAGTACTTC. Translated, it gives CSASGIYEQYF.